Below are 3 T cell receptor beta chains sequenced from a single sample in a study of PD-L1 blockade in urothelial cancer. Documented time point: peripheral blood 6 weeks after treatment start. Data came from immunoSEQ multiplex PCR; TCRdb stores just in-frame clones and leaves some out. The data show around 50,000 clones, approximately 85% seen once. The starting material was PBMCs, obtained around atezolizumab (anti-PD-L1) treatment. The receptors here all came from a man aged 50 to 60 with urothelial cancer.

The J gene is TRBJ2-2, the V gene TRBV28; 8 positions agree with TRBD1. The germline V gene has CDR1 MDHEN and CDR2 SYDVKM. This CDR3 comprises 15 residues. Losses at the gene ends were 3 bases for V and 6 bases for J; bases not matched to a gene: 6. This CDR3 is CASSFTGGSAGELFF. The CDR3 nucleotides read TGTGCCAGCAGTTTTACAGGGGGTTCGGCCGGGGAGCTGTTTTTT. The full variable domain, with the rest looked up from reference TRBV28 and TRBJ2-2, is DVKVTQSSRYLVKRTGEKVFLECVQDMDHENMFWYRQDPGLGLRLIYFSYDVKMKEKGDIPEGYSVSREKKERFSLILESASTNQTSMYLCASSFTGGSAGELFFGEGSRLTVL.

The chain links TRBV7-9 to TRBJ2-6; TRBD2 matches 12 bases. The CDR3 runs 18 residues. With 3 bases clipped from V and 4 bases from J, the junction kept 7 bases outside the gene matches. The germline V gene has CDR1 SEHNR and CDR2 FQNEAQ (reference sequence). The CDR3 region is CASSFPLAGGFGANVLTF. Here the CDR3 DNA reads TGTGCCAGCAGCTTCCCCCTAGCGGGGGGGTTCGGGGCCAACGTCCTGACTTTC.

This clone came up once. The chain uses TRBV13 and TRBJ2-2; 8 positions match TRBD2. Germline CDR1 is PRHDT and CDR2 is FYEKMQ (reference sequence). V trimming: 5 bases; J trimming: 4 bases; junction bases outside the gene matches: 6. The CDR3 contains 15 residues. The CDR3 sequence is CASSQSGGGTGELFF. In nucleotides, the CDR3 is TGTGCCAGCAGCCAAAGCGGGGGTGGCACCGGGGAGCTGTTTTTT.